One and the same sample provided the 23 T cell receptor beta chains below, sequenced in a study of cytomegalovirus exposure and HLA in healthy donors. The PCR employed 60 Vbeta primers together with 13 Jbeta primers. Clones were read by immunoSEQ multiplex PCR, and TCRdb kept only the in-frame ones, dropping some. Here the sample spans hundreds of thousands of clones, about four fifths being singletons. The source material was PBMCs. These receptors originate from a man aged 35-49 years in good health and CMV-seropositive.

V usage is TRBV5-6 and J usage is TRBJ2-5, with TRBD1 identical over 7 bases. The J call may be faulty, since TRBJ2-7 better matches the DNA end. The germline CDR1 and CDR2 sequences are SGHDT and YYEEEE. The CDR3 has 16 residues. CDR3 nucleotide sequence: TGTGCCAGCAGCATTCCTAGGGACAGAAGCTCCTACGAGCAGTACTTC. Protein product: CASSIPRDRSSYEQYF.

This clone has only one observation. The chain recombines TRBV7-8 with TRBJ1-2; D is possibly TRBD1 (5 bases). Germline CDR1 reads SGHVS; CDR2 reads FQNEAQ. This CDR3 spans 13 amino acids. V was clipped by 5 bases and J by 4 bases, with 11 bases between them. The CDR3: CASSPAGGYGYTF. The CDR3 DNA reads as TGTGCCAGCAGCCCAGCGGGGGGCTATGGCTACACCTTC. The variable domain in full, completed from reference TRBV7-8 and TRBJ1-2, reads GAGVSQSPRYKVAKRGQDVALRCDPISGHVSLFWYQQALGQGPEFLTYFQNEAQLDKSGLPSDRFFAERPEGSVSTLKIQRTQQEDSAVYLCASSPAGGYGYTFGSGTRLTVV.

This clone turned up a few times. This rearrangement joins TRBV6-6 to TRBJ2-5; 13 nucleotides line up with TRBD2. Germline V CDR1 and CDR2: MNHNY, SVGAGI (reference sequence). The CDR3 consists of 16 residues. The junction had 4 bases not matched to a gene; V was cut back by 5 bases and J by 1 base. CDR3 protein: CASSRGTSGIQETQYF. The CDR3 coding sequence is TGTGCCAGCAGTCGCGGGACTAGCGGGATCCAAGAGACCCAGTACTTC.

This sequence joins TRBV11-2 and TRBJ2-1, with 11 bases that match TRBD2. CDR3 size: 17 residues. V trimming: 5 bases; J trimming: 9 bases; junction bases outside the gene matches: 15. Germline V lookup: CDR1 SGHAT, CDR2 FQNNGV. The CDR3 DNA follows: TGTGCCAGCAGCAAGAGGAATAGCGGGAGGGCCGGGGGTGAGCAGTTCTTC. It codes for CASSKRNSGRAGGEQFF.

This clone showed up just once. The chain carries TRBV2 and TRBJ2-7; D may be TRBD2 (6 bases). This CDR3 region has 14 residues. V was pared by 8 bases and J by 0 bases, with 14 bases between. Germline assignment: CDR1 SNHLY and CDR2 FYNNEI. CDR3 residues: CASSLGGSSYEQYV. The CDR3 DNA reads TGTGCCAGCTCTCTGGGGGGTAGCTCCTACGAGCAGTACGTC.

CDR3 protein: CASSLLLSGSSYEQYF. The CDR3 DNA is TGTGCCAGCAGCTTACTACTTAGCGGGAGCTCCTACGAGCAGTACTTC. This chain connects TRBV7-8 to TRBJ2-7; 9 bases are shared with TRBD2. Germline trimming cut 2 bases from V and 0 bases from J; bases unmatched to any gene: 5. This CDR3 has 16 amino acids. From germline, CDR1 is SGHVS and CDR2 FQNEAQ.

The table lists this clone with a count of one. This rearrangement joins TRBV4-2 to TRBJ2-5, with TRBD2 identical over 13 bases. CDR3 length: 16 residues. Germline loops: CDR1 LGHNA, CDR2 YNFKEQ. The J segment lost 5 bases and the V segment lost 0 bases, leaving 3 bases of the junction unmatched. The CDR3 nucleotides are TGTGCCAGCAGCCAAGATGGACTAGCGGGAGCTGAGACCCAGTACTTC. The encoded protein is CASSQDGLAGAETQYF.

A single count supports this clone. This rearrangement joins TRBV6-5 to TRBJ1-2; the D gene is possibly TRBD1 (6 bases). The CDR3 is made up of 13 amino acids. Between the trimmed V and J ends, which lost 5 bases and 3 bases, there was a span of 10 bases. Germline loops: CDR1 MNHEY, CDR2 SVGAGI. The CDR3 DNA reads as TGTGCCAGCAGTGATACAGGGTACTATGGCTACACCTTC. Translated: CASSDTGYYGYTF.

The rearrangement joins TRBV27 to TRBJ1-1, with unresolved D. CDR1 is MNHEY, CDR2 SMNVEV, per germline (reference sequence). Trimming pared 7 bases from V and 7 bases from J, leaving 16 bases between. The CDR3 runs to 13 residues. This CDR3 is CASTTLGSSEAFF. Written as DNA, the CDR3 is TGTGCCAGCACCACCCTAGGTAGTAGTGAAGCTTTCTTT.

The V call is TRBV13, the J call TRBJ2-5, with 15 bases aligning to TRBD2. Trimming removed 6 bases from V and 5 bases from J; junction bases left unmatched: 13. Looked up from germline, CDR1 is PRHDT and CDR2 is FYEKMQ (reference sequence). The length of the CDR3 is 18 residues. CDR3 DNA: TGTGCCAGCAGTCCATCCCGGACTAGCGGGAGGGCGGGGGAGACCCAGTACTTC. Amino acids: CASSPSRTSGRAGETQYF.

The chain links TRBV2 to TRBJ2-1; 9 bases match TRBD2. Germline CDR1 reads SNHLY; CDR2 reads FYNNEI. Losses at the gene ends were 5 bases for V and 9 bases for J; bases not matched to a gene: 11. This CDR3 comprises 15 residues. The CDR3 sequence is CASSPRAGGPSEQFF. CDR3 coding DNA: TGTGCCAGCAGTCCCCGGGCGGGAGGGCCTAGTGAGCAGTTCTTC.

The CDR3 loop is CASSPRDRSSYEQYF. The CDR3 nucleotides read TGTGCCAGCAGTCCACGGGACAGGAGCTCCTACGAGCAGTACTTC. The chain couples TRBV6-5 to TRBJ2-7; 8 positions match TRBD1. V was pared by 5 bases and J by 0 bases, with 6 bases of the junction left unmatched. CDR3 size: 15 residues. The germline gives CDR1 MNHEY, CDR2 SVGAGI.

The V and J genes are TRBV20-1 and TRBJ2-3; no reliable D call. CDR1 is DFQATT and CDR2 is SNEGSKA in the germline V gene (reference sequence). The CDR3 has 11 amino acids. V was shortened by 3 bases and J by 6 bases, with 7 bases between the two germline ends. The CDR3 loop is CSASGQDTQYF. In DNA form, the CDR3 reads TGCAGTGCTAGTGGGCAGGATACGCAGTATTTT.

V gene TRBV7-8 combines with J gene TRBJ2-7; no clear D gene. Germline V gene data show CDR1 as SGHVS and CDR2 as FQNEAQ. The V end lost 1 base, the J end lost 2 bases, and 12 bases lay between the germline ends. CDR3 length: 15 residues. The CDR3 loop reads CASSLVRQIPYEQYF. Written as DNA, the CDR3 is TGTGCCAGCAGCTTAGTGAGGCAAATCCCCTACGAGCAGTACTTC.

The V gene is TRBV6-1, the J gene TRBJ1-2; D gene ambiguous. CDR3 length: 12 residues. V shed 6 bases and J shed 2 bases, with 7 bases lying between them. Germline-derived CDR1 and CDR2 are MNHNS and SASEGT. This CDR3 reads CASRLVNYGYTF. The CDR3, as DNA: TGTGCCAGCAGACTTGTAAACTATGGCTACACCTTC.

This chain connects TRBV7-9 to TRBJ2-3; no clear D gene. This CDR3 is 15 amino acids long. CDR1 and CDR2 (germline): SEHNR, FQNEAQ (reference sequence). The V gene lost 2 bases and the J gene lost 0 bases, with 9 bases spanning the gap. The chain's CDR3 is CASSLRQTSTDTQYF. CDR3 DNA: TGTGCCAGCAGCTTAAGGCAGACTAGCACAGATACGCAGTATTTT.

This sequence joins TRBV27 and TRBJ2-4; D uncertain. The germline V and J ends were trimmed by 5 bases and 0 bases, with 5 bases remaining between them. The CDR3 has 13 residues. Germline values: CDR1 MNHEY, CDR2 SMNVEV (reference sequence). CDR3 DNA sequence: TGTGCCAGCAGTACTCTAGCCAAAAACATTCAGTACTTC. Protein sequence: CASSTLAKNIQYF.

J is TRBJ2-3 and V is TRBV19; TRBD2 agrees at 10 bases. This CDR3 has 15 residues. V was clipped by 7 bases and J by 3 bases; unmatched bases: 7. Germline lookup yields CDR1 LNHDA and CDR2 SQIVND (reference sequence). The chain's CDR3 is CASTRSGRGTDTQYF. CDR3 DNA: TGTGCCAGTACCAGAAGCGGGAGGGGGACAGATACGCAGTATTTT.

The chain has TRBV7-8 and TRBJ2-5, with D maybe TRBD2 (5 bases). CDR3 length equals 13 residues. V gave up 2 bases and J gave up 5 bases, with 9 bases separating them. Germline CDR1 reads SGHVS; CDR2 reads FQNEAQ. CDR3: CASSLISVETQYF. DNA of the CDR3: TGTGCCAGCAGCTTAATTAGCGTGGAGACCCAGTACTTC.

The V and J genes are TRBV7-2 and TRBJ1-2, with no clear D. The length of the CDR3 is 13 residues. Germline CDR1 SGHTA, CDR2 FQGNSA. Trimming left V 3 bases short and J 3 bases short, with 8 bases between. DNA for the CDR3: TGTGCCAGCAGCTTCCGACGGGACTATGGCTACACCTTC. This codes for CASSFRRDYGYTF.

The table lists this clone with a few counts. In DNA form, the CDR3 reads TGTGCCATCAAAGGCCCGGGACTAGCGGGACGAATCTCCTACAATGAGCAGTTCTTC. The encoded protein is CAIKGPGLAGRISYNEQFF. This sequence joins TRBV10-3 and TRBJ2-1; 13 nucleotides line up with TRBD2. Germline V gene data show CDR1 as ENHRY and CDR2 as SYGVKD. V lost 7 bases and J lost 0; bases outside the gene matches: 12. The CDR3 is 19 amino acids.

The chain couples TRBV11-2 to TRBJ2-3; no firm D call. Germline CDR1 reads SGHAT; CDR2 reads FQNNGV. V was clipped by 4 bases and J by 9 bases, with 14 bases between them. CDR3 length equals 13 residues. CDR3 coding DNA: TGTGCCAGCAGCTCGCCCCGGTTACGGACGCAGTATTTT. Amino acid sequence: CASSSPRLRTQYF.

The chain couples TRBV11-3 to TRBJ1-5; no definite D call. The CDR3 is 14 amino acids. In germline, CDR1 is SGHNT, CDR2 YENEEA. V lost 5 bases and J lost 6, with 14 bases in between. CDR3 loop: CASSAPVRAQPQHF. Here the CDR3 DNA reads TGTGCCAGCAGCGCCCCGGTTCGCGCTCAGCCCCAGCATTTT.